This T cell receptor (beta chain) was identified in a study of somatic mutations in cytotoxic T cells in rheumatoid arthritis. Flow cytometry served to check the purity of CD4+ and CD8+ cells, which were isolated by positive magnetic bead selection. The CDR3 length is 11 residues. Germline CDR1 and CDR2: SNHLY and FYNNEI. The germline V and J ends were trimmed by 1 base and 14 bases, with 11 bases remaining between them. This clone was seen only a few times. Antigen unknown. Notes on the study in general: CD8+ clonality rose with age in rheumatoid arthritis patients, unlike in healthy controls.

Clones were sequenced by immunoSEQ multiplex PCR, and TCRdb holds only the in-frame ones, with some missing. The sample yields under 20,000 clones, 85% seen once. V usage is TRBV2 and J usage is TRBJ1-2; D not resolved. Specimen: CD8+ T cells sorted from blood. This clonotype originated in a woman in her forties with rheumatoid arthritis. The CDR3 region is CASSEGVDITF. As DNA, the CDR3 is TGTGCCAGCAGTGAAGGGGTAGACATAACCTTC. Full variable domain (rest looked up from reference TRBV2 and TRBJ1-2): EPEVTQTPSHQVTQMGQEVILRCVPISNHLYFYWYRQILGQKVEFLVSFYNNEISEKSEIFDDQFSVERPDGSNFTLKIRSTKLEDSAMYFCASSEGVDITFGSGTRLTVV.